This is a list of T cell receptor beta chains from one sample in a study of a mutant IDH1 vaccine in newly diagnosed glioma. These receptors lack a known antigen. Sequenced by immunoSEQ multiplex PCR; TCRdb stores in-frame clones only, minus some. The table includes tens of thousands of clones, 80% detected once. Sample: PBMCs, taken from a glioma patient whose treatment included an IDH1 peptide vaccine. The receptors were sampled from a man aged 45-65 years with glioma. The CDR3 runs from the conserved cysteine through the conserved F or W. Fields, in order: J gene, clone size, D gene, V gene, CDR3 protein, CDR3 DNA. D genes are given only for firm matches. Part of the rows lack a size; the others show once, few, many or a class for expanded clones.

>TRBJ1-1|.|.|TRBV5-1
CASSRDRRNTEAFF
TGCGCCAGCAGCCGGGACCGCCGGAACACTGAAGCTTTCTTT
>TRBJ1-5|.|.|TRBV2
CASSDSQIRPQHF
TGTGCCAGCAGTGACAGCCAAATCAGGCCCCAGCATTTT
>TRBJ2-3|.|.|TRBV2
CASKREGNTDTQYF
TGTGCCAGCAAACGGGAAGGGAACACAGATACGCAGTATTTT
>TRBJ1-1|once|.|TRBV9
CASSVATGGTEAFF
TGTGCCAGCAGCGTAGCCACTGGGGGGACTGAAGCTTTCTTT
>TRBJ2-3|.|.|TRBV30
CAWTELATDTQYF
TGTGCCTGGACGGAGCTAGCAACAGATACGCAGTATTTT
>TRBJ1-2|.|.|TRBV5-4
CASSPEGQPIKTF
TGTGCCAGCAGCCCGGAGGGACAACCCATAAAAACCTTC
>TRBJ2-7|.|.|TRBV19
CASSNRPYEQYF
TGTGCCAGTAGTAACAGGCCCTACGAGCAGTACTTC
>TRBJ2-5|.|TRBD2|TRBV4-3
CASSQARGGNLETQYF
TGCGCCAGCAGCCAAGCCCGGGGGGGGAACTTAGAGACCCAGTACTTC
>TRBJ2-7|.|TRBD2|TRBV4-2
CASSREREAPYEQYF
TGTGCCAGCAGCCGGGAGCGGGAGGCACCCTACGAGCAGTACTTC
>TRBJ2-7|.|.|TRBV25-1
CASSESGAVGVYEQYF
TGTGCCAGCAGTGAATCTGGGGCTGTCGGGGTCTACGAGCAGTACTTC
>TRBJ2-2|.|.|TRBV19
CASSTHTGELFF
TGTGCCAGTAGTACGCACACCGGGGAGCTGTTTTTT
>TRBJ2-1|once|.|TRBV5-4
CASSLAGVNSYNEQFF
TGTGCCAGCAGCTTGGCGGGAGTTAACTCCTACAATGAGCAGTTCTTC
>TRBJ1-1|.|.|TRBV5-4
CASSPYDQTAFF
TGTGCCAGCAGCCCATATGACCAGACGGCTTTCTTT
>TRBJ1-1|.|.|TRBV27
CASSLSGLNTEAFF
TGTGCCAGCAGTTTGTCCGGACTAAACACTGAAGCTTTCTTT
>TRBJ1-2|.|TRBD1|TRBV9
CASSVVTGGSQYGYTF
TGTGCCAGCAGCGTAGTGACAGGGGGGTCACAATATGGCTACACCTTC
>TRBJ2-1|.|TRBD2|TRBV25-1
CASSVTGGEQFF
TGTGCCAGCAGTGTAACGGGGGGTGAGCAGTTCTTC
>TRBJ2-1|.|TRBD2|TRBV10-3
CAISDLMGLAGSHTSDEQFF
TGTGCCATCAGTGACCTCATGGGACTAGCGGGATCACACACGTCAGATGAGCAGTTCTTC
>TRBJ2-1|.|.|TRBV11-2
CASSLHPGTLSDEQFF
TGTGCCAGCAGCTTACACCCCGGGACCCTAAGCGATGAGCAGTTCTTC
>TRBJ2-2|.|TRBD1|TRBV10-3
CAIRKAGRTGFTGELFF
TGTGCCATCAGAAAGGCCGGAAGGACAGGGTTTACCGGGGAGCTGTTTTTT
>TRBJ2-7|.|TRBD2|TRBV7-6
CASSRTSGRGSVEQYF
TGTGCCAGCAGCCGGACTAGCGGGAGGGGTTCAGTCGAGCAGTACTTC
>TRBJ1-6|.|.|TRBV11-3
CASSLNNSPLHF
TGTGCCAGCAGTCTAAATAATTCACCCCTCCACTTT
>TRBJ2-5|.|.|TRBV20-1
CSANKEETQYF
TGCAGTGCTAACAAAGAAGAGACCCAGTACTTC
>TRBJ2-7|.|.|TRBV5-5
CASSLDAARAYEQYF
TGTGCCAGCAGCTTAGATGCGGCCAGGGCCTACGAGCAGTACTTC
>TRBJ2-7|.|TRBD2|TRBV10-3
CAISESPPSGTSGNYEQYF
TGTGCCATCAGTGAGTCTCCCCCCTCTGGGACTAGCGGCAACTACGAGCAGTACTTC
>TRBJ2-7|.|TRBD1|TRBV5-1
CASSKDRVGNEQYF
TGCGCCAGCAGCAAGGACAGGGTTGGGAACGAGCAGTACTTC
>TRBJ2-3|.|TRBD2|TRBV4-1
CASSKGTSTLMDTQYF
TGCGCCAGCAGCAAAGGGACTAGCACCCTCATGGATACGCAGTATTTT
>TRBJ2-7|.|TRBD2|TRBV5-1
CASSVGLAGALYEQYF
TGCGCCAGCAGCGTCGGACTAGCGGGTGCCTTATACGAGCAGTACTTC
>TRBJ2-5|.|.|TRBV7-2
CASSAPGEETQYF
TGTGCCAGCAGCGCCCCCGGGGAAGAGACCCAGTACTTC
>TRBJ1-1|.|TRBD1|TRBV2
CASIDRGAEAFF
TGTGCCAGCATAGACAGGGGAGCTGAAGCTTTCTTT
>TRBJ2-5|.|.|TRBV14
CASSRLVSETQYF
TGTGCCAGCAGCCGACTAGTATCGGAGACCCAGTACTTC
>TRBJ2-1|.|.|TRBV2
CASSPQGEGEQFF
TGTGCCAGCAGCCCCCAGGGCGAGGGTGAGCAGTTCTTC
>TRBJ1-4|.|.|TRBV2
CASSSRGQNEKLFF
TGTGCCAGCAGTTCTAGAGGTCAGAATGAAAAACTGTTTTTT